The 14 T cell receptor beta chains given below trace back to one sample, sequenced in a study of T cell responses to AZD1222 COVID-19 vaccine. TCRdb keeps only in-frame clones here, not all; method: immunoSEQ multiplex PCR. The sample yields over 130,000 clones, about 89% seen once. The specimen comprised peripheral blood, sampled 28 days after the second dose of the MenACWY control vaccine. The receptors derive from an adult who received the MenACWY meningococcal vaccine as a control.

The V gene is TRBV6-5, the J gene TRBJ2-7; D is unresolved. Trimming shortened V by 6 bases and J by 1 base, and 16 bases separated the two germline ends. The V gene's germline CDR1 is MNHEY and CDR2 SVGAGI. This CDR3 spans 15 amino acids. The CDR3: CASSQKGLSSYEQYF. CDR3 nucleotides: TGTGCCAGCAGCCAAAAGGGTCTATCATCCTACGAGCAGTACTTC.

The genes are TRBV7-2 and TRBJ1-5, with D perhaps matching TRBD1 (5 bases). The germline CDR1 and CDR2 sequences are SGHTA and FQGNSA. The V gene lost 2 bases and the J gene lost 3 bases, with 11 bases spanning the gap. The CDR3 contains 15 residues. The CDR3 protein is CASSLRGTLNQPQHF. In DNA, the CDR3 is TGTGCCAGCAGCTTACGGGGGACCCTCAATCAGCCCCAGCATTTT.

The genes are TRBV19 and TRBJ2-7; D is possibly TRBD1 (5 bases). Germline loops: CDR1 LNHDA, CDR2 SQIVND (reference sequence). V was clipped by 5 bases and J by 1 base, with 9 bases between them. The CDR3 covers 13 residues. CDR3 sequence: CASSSQGSYEQYF. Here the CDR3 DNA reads TGTGCCAGTAGTTCCCAGGGTTCCTACGAGCAGTACTTC.

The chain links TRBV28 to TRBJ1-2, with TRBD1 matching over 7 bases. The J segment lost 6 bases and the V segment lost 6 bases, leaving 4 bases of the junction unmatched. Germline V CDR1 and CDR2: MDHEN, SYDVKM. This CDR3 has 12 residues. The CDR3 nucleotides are TGTGCCAGCAGGACAGGGACCCATGGCTACACCTTC. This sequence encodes CASRTGTHGYTF.

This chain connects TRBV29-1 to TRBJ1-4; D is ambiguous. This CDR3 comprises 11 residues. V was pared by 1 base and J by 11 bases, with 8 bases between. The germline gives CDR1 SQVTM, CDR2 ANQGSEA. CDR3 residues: CSVEGIGKLFF. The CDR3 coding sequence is TGCAGCGTTGAAGGGATTGGCAAACTGTTTTTT.

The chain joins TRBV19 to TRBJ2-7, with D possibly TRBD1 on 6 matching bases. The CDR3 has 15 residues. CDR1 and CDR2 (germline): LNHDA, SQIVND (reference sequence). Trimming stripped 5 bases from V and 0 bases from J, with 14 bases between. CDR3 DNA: TGTGCCAGTAGTTCCGCGACAGGAAACTCCTACGAGCAGTACTTC. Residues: CASSSATGNSYEQYF.

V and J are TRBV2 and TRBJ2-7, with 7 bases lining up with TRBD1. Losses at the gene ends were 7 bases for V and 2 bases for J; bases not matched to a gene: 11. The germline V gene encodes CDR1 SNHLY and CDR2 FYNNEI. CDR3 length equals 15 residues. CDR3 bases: TGTGCCAGCAACAGGGACAGCCCCAACCCCTACGAGCAGTACTTC. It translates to CASNRDSPNPYEQYF.

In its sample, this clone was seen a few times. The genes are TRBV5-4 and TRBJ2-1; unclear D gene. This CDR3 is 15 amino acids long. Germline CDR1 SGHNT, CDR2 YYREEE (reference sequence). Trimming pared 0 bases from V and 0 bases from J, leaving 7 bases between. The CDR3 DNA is TGTGCCAGCAGCTTGGATCAGTCCTCCTACAATGAGCAGTTCTTC. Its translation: CASSLDQSSYNEQFF.

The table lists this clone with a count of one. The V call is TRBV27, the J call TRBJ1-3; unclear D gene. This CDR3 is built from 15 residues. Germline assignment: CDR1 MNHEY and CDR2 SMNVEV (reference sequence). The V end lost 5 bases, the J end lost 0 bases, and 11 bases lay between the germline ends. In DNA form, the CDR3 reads TGTGCCAGCAGTCCCCGGGCCCTCTCTGGAAACACCATATATTTT. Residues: CASSPRALSGNTIYF.

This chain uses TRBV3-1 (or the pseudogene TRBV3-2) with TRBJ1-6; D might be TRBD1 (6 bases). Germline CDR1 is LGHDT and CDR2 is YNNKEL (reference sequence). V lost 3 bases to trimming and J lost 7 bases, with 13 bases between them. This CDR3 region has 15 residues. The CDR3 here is CASSQYGQQNSPLHF. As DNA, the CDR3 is TGTGCCAGCAGCCAGTACGGACAGCAAAATTCACCCCTCCACTTT.

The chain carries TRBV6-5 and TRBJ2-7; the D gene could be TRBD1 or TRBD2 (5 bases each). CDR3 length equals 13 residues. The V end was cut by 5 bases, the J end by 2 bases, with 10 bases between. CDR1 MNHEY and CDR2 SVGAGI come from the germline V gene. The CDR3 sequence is CASSRDGAYEQYF. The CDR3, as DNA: TGTGCCAGCAGTCGGGACGGAGCCTACGAGCAGTACTTC.

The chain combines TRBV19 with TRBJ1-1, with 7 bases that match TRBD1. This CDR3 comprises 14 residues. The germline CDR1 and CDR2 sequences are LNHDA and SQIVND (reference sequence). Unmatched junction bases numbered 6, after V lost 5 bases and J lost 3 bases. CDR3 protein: CASSLTGRDTEAFF. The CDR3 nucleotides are TGTGCCAGTAGTCTGACAGGGAGGGACACTGAAGCTTTCTTT. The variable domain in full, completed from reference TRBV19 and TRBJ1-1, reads DGGITQSPKYLFRKEGQNVTLSCEQNLNHDAMYWYRQDPGQGLRLIYYSQIVNDFQKGDIAEGYSVSREKKESFPLTVTSAQKNPTAFYLCASSLTGRDTEAFFGQGTRLTVV.

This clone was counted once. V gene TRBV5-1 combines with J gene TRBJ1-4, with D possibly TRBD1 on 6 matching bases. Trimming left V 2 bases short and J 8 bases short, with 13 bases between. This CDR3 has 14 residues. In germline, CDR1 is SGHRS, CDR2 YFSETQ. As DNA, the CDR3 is TGCGCCAGCAGCTTCCGTGCGGGGACAGAAAAACTGTTTTTT. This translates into CASSFRAGTEKLFF.

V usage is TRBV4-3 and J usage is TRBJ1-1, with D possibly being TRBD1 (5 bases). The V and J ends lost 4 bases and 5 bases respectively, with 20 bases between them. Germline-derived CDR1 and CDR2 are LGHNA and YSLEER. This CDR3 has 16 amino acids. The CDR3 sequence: CASSPQGGRVYTEAFF. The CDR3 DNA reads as TGCGCCAGCAGCCCCCAGGGAGGACGGGTTTATACTGAAGCTTTCTTT.